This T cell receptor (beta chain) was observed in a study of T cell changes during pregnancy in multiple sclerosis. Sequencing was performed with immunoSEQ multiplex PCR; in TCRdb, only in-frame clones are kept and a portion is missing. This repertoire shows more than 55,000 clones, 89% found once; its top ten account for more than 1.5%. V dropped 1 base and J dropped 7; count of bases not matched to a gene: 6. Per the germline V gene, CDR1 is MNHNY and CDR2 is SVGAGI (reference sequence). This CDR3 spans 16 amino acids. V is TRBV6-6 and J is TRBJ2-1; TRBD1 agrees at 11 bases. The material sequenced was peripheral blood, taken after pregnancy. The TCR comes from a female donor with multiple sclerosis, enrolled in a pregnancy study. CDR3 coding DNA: TGTGCCAGCAGTTACTTGGACAGGGGGCCAGTGAATGAGCAGTTCTTC. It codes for CASSYLDRGPVNEQFF.